This TCR beta chain was documented in a study of blood T cell repertoires in COVID-19. Germline V gene sequence: CDR1 MGHDK, CDR2 SYGVNS. The CDR3 extends over 15 amino acids. V shed 2 bases and J shed 11 bases, with 21 bases lying between them. Assay used: immunoSEQ multiplex PCR; TCRdb lists only in-frame clones, some missing. The sample carries roughly 80,000 clones, roughly 82% recorded once. The rearrangement joins TRBV25-1 to TRBJ1-1, with D perhaps matching TRBD1 (5 bases). This TCR was sampled from a human donor in a cohort sampled during active COVID-19. Sequencing input: peripheral blood. In DNA form, the CDR3 reads TGTGCCAGCAGTGAACTGGGGGGGGGAGTTCAGTTCGCTTTCTTT. Translated: CASSELGGGVQFAFF.